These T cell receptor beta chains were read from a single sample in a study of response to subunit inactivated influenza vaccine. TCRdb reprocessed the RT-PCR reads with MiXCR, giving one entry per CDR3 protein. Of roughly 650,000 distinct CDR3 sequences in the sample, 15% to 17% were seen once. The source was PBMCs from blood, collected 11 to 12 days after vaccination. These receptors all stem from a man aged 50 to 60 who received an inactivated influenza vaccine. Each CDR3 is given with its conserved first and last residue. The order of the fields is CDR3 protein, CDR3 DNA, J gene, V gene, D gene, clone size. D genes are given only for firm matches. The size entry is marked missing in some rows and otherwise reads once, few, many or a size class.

CASSHGGLKNTEAFF | TGTGCCAGCAGCCATGGGGGGCTCAAGAACACTGAAGCTTTCTTT | TRBJ1-1 | TRBV3-1 | NA | few
CASTPTGSPGGYTF | TGTGCCAGCACCCCGACAGGGTCCCCGGGGGGCTACACCTTC | TRBJ1-2 | TRBV12-3/TRBV12-4 | TRBD1 | NA
CASTWRGGLFTDTQYF | TGTGCCAGCACGTGGCGCGGGGGGCTTTTCACAGATACGCAGTATTTT | TRBJ2-3 | TRBV7-8 | TRBD2 | NA
CASSKGQGRIAKNIQYF | TGTGCCAGCAGCAAAGGACAGGGGAGAATAGCCAAAAACATTCAGTACTTC | TRBJ2-4 | TRBV27 | TRBD1 | NA
CASTDGLVRENEQFF | TGTGCCAGCACCGACGGACTAGTTCGTGAAAATGAGCAGTTCTTC | TRBJ2-1 | TRBV28 | TRBD2 | few
CASSTGGRAYEQYF | TGTGCCAGCAGCACTGGCGGGAGGGCTTACGAGCAGTACTTC | TRBJ2-7 | TRBV11-2 | TRBD2 | few
CSANNLPGTSGYEQYF | TGCAGTGCTAACAATCTTCCCGGGACTAGCGGCTACGAGCAGTACTTC | TRBJ2-7 | TRBV20-1 | TRBD2 | few
CSARGLPSYNEQFF | TGCAGTGCTAGGGGACTGCCCTCCTACAATGAGCAGTTCTTC | TRBJ2-1 | TRBV20-1 | NA | few
CASSLVLVSEQYF | TGTGCCAGCAGCTTAGTACTAGTCTCCGAGCAGTACTTC | TRBJ2-7 | TRBV7-2 | NA | many
CASSQVGQGNIQYF | TGTGCCAGCAGCCAAGTCGGACAGGGGAACATTCAGTACTTC | TRBJ2-4 | TRBV16 | TRBD1 | many
CASRVDRTRTDTQYF | TGCGCCAGCAGGGTGGACAGGACCCGAACAGATACGCAGTATTTT | TRBJ2-3 | TRBV10-2 | TRBD1 | NA
CASSLGRSGSGEQYF | TGCGCCAGCAGCTTAGGACGGTCGGGAAGTGGCGAGCAGTACTTC | TRBJ2-7 | TRBV5-1 | NA | NA
CASSVGQGFSGANVLTF | TGCGCCAGCAGCGTGGGACAGGGTTTCTCTGGGGCCAACGTCCTGACTTTC | TRBJ2-6 | TRBV5-1 | TRBD1 | NA
CASSTDGRAYEQYF | TGTGCCAGCAGTACGGACGGGAGGGCCTACGAGCAGTACTTC | TRBJ2-7 | TRBV6-1 | TRBD2 | NA
CASSLEGVLNTGELFF | TGTGCCAGCAGTTTAGAGGGTGTCCTGAACACCGGGGAGCTGTTTTTT | TRBJ2-2 | TRBV12-3/TRBV12-4 | NA | NA
CASSFGFRGQFRYEQYF | TGTGCCAGCAGTTTTGGTTTTCGGGGACAGTTCAGATACGAGCAGTACTTC | TRBJ2-7 | TRBV28 | TRBD1 | few
CASSSGHYNEQFF | TGTGCCAGCAGCTCCGGACACTACAATGAGCAGTTCTTC | TRBJ2-1 | TRBV7-9 | NA | NA
CASSGIGSQNTQYF | TGTGCCAGCAGCGGTATTGGTTCACAGAATACGCAGTATTTT | TRBJ2-3 | TRBV12-3/TRBV12-4 | NA | NA
CATGGLTSTGELFF | TGTGCCACCGGTGGACTAACGAGCACCGGGGAGCTGTTTTTT | TRBJ2-2 | TRBV24-1 | NA | few
CASSLGISGSYNEQFF | TGCGCCAGCAGCTTAGGGATTAGCGGATCCTACAATGAGCAGTTCTTC | TRBJ2-1 | TRBV5-1 | NA | few
CASSHPGTGRYEQYF | TGTGCCAGCAGCCATCCCGGGACCGGGCGGTACGAGCAGTACTTC | TRBJ2-7 | TRBV11-1 | NA | NA
CASRGETYEQYF | TGTGCCAGCCGAGGGGAGACCTACGAGCAGTACTTC | TRBJ2-7 | TRBV2 | NA | NA
CASSLGVDYGYTF | TGTGCCAGCAGCTTGGGAGTTGACTATGGCTACACCTTC | TRBJ1-2 | TRBV5-5 | NA | many
CASSQDRERLTDTQYF | TGCGCCAGCAGCCAAGATCGCGAGCGGCTCACAGATACGCAGTATTTT | TRBJ2-3 | TRBV4-3 | NA | NA
CASSLALGGRQPQHF | TGCGCCAGCAGCTTGGCCCTTGGAGGGCGTCAGCCCCAGCATTTT | TRBJ1-5 | TRBV5-1 | NA | NA
CASSFGLAGGVHEQFF | TGTGCCAGCAGTTTCGGACTAGCGGGAGGAGTCCATGAGCAGTTCTTC | TRBJ2-1 | TRBV27 | TRBD2 | NA
CASSLVAGGNTIYF | TGTGCCAGCAGCTTAGTAGCAGGGGGAAACACCATATATTTT | TRBJ1-3 | TRBV7-9 | NA | NA
CASSPDKSLNSPLHF | TGTGCCAGCAGTCCCGACAAGTCCCTAAATTCACCCCTCCACTTT | TRBJ1-6 | TRBV27 | NA | NA
CASSLSGTGNNEQFF | TGCGCCAGCAGCTTATCCGGGACAGGAAACAATGAGCAGTTCTTC | TRBJ2-1 | TRBV5-1 | TRBD1 | many
CASSPPSGGAREQFF | TGTGCCAGCTCACCACCTAGCGGGGGGGCCCGAGAGCAGTTCTTC | TRBJ2-1 | TRBV18 | TRBD2 | few
CAWSAGTSPGMNEQFF | TGTGCCTGGAGTGCCGGGACTAGCCCCGGAATGAATGAGCAGTTCTTC | TRBJ2-1 | TRBV30 | TRBD2 | few
CASSLGEVGRPFSGSYNEQFF | TGTGCCAGCAGCTTAGGAGAAGTTGGTAGGCCCTTTTCCGGCTCCTACAATGAGCAGTTCTTC | TRBJ2-1 | TRBV11-1 | NA | NA
CASSFGTDSYNEQFF | TGCGCCAGCAGCTTTGGGACCGACTCCTACAATGAGCAGTTCTTC | TRBJ2-1 | TRBV5-1 | NA | few